A single sample gave rise to the 30 T cell receptor beta chains below, sequenced in a study of sequential checkpoint blockade in melanoma. Some clones are missing from TCRdb's copy, which holds only in-frame ones; the method was immunoSEQ multiplex PCR. The sample lists about 21,000 clones; 27% were seen once. The treatment denotes: randomized to nivolumab then ipilimumab (arm A) or the reverse (arm B). The sequencing here drew on tumor tissue (inferred from file names), taken from a patient given nivolumab and ipilimumab in sequence. The receptors derive from a human donor with melanoma.

The rearrangement uses TRBV29-1 and TRBJ2-5; D is undetermined. In germline, CDR1 is SQVTM, CDR2 ANQGSEA. With 6 bases removed from V and 2 bases from J, the gap between germline ends came to 19 bases. CDR3 size: 15 residues. CDR3 residues: CSVNKQSTSQETQYF. CDR3 bases: TGCAGCGTCAATAAACAGTCAACCTCTCAAGAGACCCAGTACTTC.

The V and J genes are TRBV5-1 and TRBJ1-1, with TRBD1 as a possible D gene (5 bases). V shed 0 bases and J shed 3 bases, with 9 bases lying between them. The germline CDR1 and CDR2 sequences are SGHRS and YFSETQ. The CDR3 has 14 amino acids. The CDR3 is CASSLAGVDTEAFF. The DNA for the CDR3 is TGCGCCAGCAGCTTGGCGGGGGTCGACACTGAAGCTTTCTTT.

This clone has only a few counts. This chain connects TRBV1 to TRBJ2-5; TRBD2 is taken as the D call from the table, unchecked against the DNA. TRBV1 is listed as a pseudogene. This CDR3 is 14 amino acids long. The CDR3, as DNA: TGCGCCAGCAGCCAAGAACCTGTCCGAGTGACCCAGTACTTC. This codes for CASSQEPVRVTQYF.

This clone occurred a few times. V usage is TRBV6-7 and J usage is TRBJ2-1, with 12 bases lining up with TRBD1. TRBV6-7 is identified as an open reading frame with a role that is uncertain. V dropped 5 bases and J dropped 6; count of bases not matched to a gene: 5. CDR3 size: 15 residues. The CDR3 loop is CASSEGQGAVNEQFF. The CDR3 DNA reads as TGTGCCAGCAGTGAGGGACAGGGGGCGGTCAATGAGCAGTTCTTC.

This clone ranks as large. This chain joins TRBV9 and TRBJ2-7; D not certain. The V and J ends lost 4 bases and 2 bases respectively, with 13 bases between them. The CDR3 loop spans 14 amino acids. Germline loops: CDR1 SGDLS, CDR2 YYNGEE. The CDR3 reads CASSPQDVTYEQYF. CDR3 bases: TGTGCCAGCAGCCCGCAAGACGTAACCTACGAGCAGTACTTC.

This sequence joins TRBV29-1 and TRBJ2-7; D may be TRBD2 (5 bases). This CDR3 comprises 13 residues. V was pared by 5 bases and J by 4 bases, with 15 bases between. From germline, CDR1 is SQVTM and CDR2 ANQGSEA. CDR3 residues: CSVSRGASYEQYF. The CDR3, as DNA: TGCAGCGTTAGCCGGGGAGCCTCTTACGAGCAGTACTTC.

This chain uses TRBV5-1 with TRBJ2-5, with 8 bases identical to TRBD2. V gave up 4 bases and J gave up 4 bases; unmatched junction bases: 12. Germline lookup yields CDR1 SGHRS and CDR2 YFSETQ. CDR3 length: 16 residues. The CDR3: CASSPAGSGVPETQYF. As DNA, the CDR3 is TGCGCCAGCAGCCCTGCGGGTAGCGGGGTTCCAGAGACCCAGTACTTC.

This clone was seen a few times. This sequence joins TRBV9 and TRBJ1-2; D might be TRBD1 (5 bases). CDR3 length: 13 residues. Per the germline V gene, CDR1 is SGDLS and CDR2 is YYNGEE. Trimming shortened V by 5 bases and J by 7 bases, and 15 bases separated the two germline ends. The CDR3: CASSESGALGYTF. The CDR3 DNA sequence: TGTGCCAGCAGTGAATCCGGGGCCCTTGGCTACACCTTC.

This clone was counted a single time. J is TRBJ1-2 and V is TRBV19; 9 positions agree with TRBD1. After removal of 4 bases from V and 2 bases from J, the junction contained 5 bases not matched to a gene. This CDR3 spans 15 amino acids. Germline CDR1 and CDR2: LNHDA and SQIVND (reference sequence). The CDR3, as DNA: TGTGCCAGTAGTACCATCGACAGGGGGAACTATGGCTACACCTTC. It codes for CASSTIDRGNYGYTF.

The chain recombines TRBV30 with TRBJ2-7; D gene ambiguous. Germline lookup yields CDR1 GTSNPN and CDR2 SVGIG (reference sequence). CDR3 length: 13 amino acids. Trimming left V 0 bases short and J 5 bases short, with 11 bases between. CDR3 protein: CAWSVQGFHEQYF. The CDR3 DNA reads TGTGCCTGGAGTGTACAAGGGTTCCACGAGCAGTACTTC.

Here the CDR3 DNA reads TGTGCCAGCAGTTACGGGACAGGGGCTCAGCAGCCCCAGCATTTT. Translation: CASSYGTGAQQPQHF. This sequence joins TRBV6-4 and TRBJ1-5; TRBD1 matches 10 bases. This CDR3 contains 15 residues. CDR1 is MRHNA and CDR2 is SNTAGT in the germline V gene. J was trimmed by 7 bases and V by 5 bases; bases with no gene match: 8.

This clone was seen many times. The genes are TRBV1 and TRBJ2-3; the tabulated D call, TRBD2, remains unverified against the DNA. TRBV1 is annotated as a pseudogene. CDR3 length: 16 amino acids. CDR3 sequence reads: CASSQDVLVNTDTQYF. The CDR3 bases are TGCGCCAGCAGCCAAGATGTGCTAGTCAACACAGATACGCAGTATTTT.

The chain uses TRBV19 and TRBJ2-6; D tentatively reads TRBD1 or TRBD2 (5 bases each). The CDR3 consists of 19 residues. V was clipped by 1 base and J by 0 bases, with 16 bases between them. Germline lookup yields CDR1 LNHDA and CDR2 SQIVND (reference sequence). The CDR3 sequence is CASSIGVGTASSGANVLTF. CDR3 in DNA: TGTGCCAGTAGTATAGGAGTAGGGACGGCCAGCTCTGGGGCCAACGTCCTGACTTTC.

The genes are TRBV1 and TRBJ2-7; the table calls TRBD2, which could not be checked here. TRBV1 is a known pseudogene. The CDR3 length is 15 residues. The CDR3 sequence is CASSPEPTLTYEQYF. In DNA, the CDR3 is TGCGCCAGCAGCCCGGAGCCAACACTGACCTACGAGCAGTACTTC.

This clone was seen more than once but under ten times. This chain joins TRBV7-5 and TRBJ2-3; the table gives TRBD2 as D, unverified against the DNA. TRBV7-5 is classified as a pseudogene. The CDR3 contains 15 residues. The CDR3, as DNA: TGTGCCAGCAGCTGGGGGGGGATGGGGACAGATACGCAGTATTTT. Translation: CASSWGGMGTDTQYF.

The J gene is TRBJ1-5, the V gene TRBV11-3, with D hard to call. Germline CDR1 reads SGHNT; CDR2 reads YENEEA. V was shortened by 1 base and J by 4 bases, with 11 bases between the two germline ends. This CDR3 is built from 15 residues. CDR3 nucleotides: TGTGCCAGCAGCTTAGTTTCGGGAATAAATCAGCCCCAGCATTTT. Translating it yields CASSLVSGINQPQHF.

This clone was observed a few times. The gene calls are TRBV11-3 and TRBJ2-7; TRBD2 matches 7 bases. Germline loops: CDR1 SGHNT, CDR2 YENEEA. This CDR3 has 14 amino acids. Unmatched junction bases numbered 4, after V lost 2 bases and J lost 3 bases. The DNA of the CDR3 is TGTGCCAGCAGCTTATGGGGGGGAGACTACGAGCAGTACTTC. Translation: CASSLWGGDYEQYF.

The rearrangement uses TRBV5-1 and TRBJ2-2; 9 bases are shared with TRBD2. Germline lookup yields CDR1 SGHRS and CDR2 YFSETQ. V lost 2 bases and J lost 5; bases outside the gene matches: 4. This CDR3 contains 15 residues. The CDR3 reads CASSFSGGETGELFF. Written as DNA, the CDR3 is TGCGCCAGCAGCTTTAGCGGGGGAGAAACCGGGGAGCTGTTTTTT.

The chain links TRBV2 to TRBJ1-4, with D uncertain. The ends were cut back, 4 bases at V and 1 base at J, with 7 bases in the middle. This CDR3 is built from 14 residues. CDR1 SNHLY and CDR2 FYNNEI come from the germline V gene. Written as DNA, the CDR3 is TGTGCCAGCAGTGCGACGGTAACTAATGAAAAACTGTTTTTT. Its translation is CASSATVTNEKLFF.

This chain links TRBV25-1 with TRBJ1-5, with unresolved D. V was clipped by 4 bases and J by 2 bases, with 18 bases between them. Germline-derived CDR1 and CDR2 are MGHDK and SYGVNS. The CDR3 contains 17 residues. CDR3 DNA: TGTGCCAGCAGTGCACCGGGAGAGGCCGTCGGCAATCAGCCCCAGCATTTT. Its protein product is CASSAPGEAVGNQPQHF.

V gene TRBV28 combines with J gene TRBJ1-5, with D maybe TRBD1 (6 bases). V was cut by 6 bases and J by 9 bases, with 24 bases left in between. Germline CDR1 MDHEN, CDR2 SYDVKM. This CDR3 comprises 16 residues. Here the CDR3 reads CASSPPQGHYPGPQHF. The CDR3 nucleotides are TGTGCCAGCAGCCCCCCACAGGGACACTACCCTGGGCCCCAGCATTTT.

The rearrangement uses TRBV11-3 and TRBJ2-1; TRBD2 matches 13 bases. The CDR3 spans 15 residues. Unmatched junction bases numbered 1, after V lost 4 bases and J lost 4 bases. Germline values: CDR1 SGHNT, CDR2 YENEEA. CDR3 DNA sequence: TGTGCCAGCAGCTCACTAGCGGGGGGGTACAATGAGCAGTTCTTC. As protein: CASSSLAGGYNEQFF.

This clone was seen more than once but under ten times. The chain employs TRBV6-8 and TRBJ2-7; 8 bases map to TRBD2. This CDR3 contains 12 residues. Losses at the gene ends were 11 bases for V and 4 bases for J; bases not matched to a gene: 7. Per the germline V gene, CDR1 is MNHGY and CDR2 is SAAAGT. The CDR3 loop is CAGETSAYEQYF. Here the CDR3 DNA reads TGTGCCGGCGAGACTAGCGCTTACGAGCAGTACTTC.

This chain joins TRBV19 and TRBJ2-1, with 7 bases fitting TRBD1. Germline V gene sequence: CDR1 LNHDA, CDR2 SQIVND (reference sequence). The CDR3 contains 14 residues. The ends lost 3 bases at V and 6 bases at J; junction bases unmatched: 5. For the CDR3, the DNA is TGTGCCAGTAGTATTACAGGGGTTCTCAATGAGCAGTTCTTC. It specifies CASSITGVLNEQFF.

This clone was observed a few times. This chain connects TRBV6-8 to TRBJ1-5, with a weak D call TRBD1 (5 bases). The length of the CDR3 is 18 residues. The germline gives CDR1 MNHGY, CDR2 SAAAGT. The germline V and J ends were trimmed by 0 bases and 4 bases, with 19 bases remaining between them. CDR3 amino acids: CASSYSRFLSQGNQPQHF. The CDR3 nucleotides read TGTGCCAGCAGTTACTCTAGGTTTCTTTCGCAGGGTAATCAGCCCCAGCATTTT.

The chain carries TRBV6-8 and TRBJ2-7, with D perhaps TRBD1 or TRBD2 (5 bases each). V lost 5 bases, J lost 4 bases, and 12 bases lay in between. From germline, CDR1 is MNHGY and CDR2 SAAAGT. CDR3 size: 13 residues. CDR3 region: CASSQGRIYEQYF. CDR3 in DNA: TGTGCCAGCAGTCAGGGACGGATTTACGAGCAGTACTTC.

The gene calls are TRBV11-3 and TRBJ2-1, with D perhaps matching TRBD2 (7 bases). The germline V gene encodes CDR1 SGHNT and CDR2 YENEEA. This CDR3 has 19 residues. V lost 0 bases and J 2 bases, leaving 20 bases between the germline ends. CDR3 sequence (DNA): TGTGCCAGCAGCTTAGAACATAAAGGGGGGAGGGGAACCTACAATGAGCAGTTCTTC. Its translation: CASSLEHKGGRGTYNEQFF.

The chain links TRBV11-3 to TRBJ2-7; 7 positions agree with TRBD1. CDR1 SGHNT and CDR2 YENEEA come from the germline V gene. This CDR3 has 15 residues. V was pared by 4 bases and J by 2 bases, with 8 bases of the junction left unmatched. CDR3 in amino acids: CASSSTTGMAYEQYF. The CDR3 DNA reads as TGTGCCAGCAGCTCGACGACAGGGATGGCCTACGAGCAGTACTTC.

In this sample, this clone turned up a few times. The chain recombines TRBV14 with TRBJ2-1; no clear D. Germline CDR1 is SGHDN and CDR2 is FVKESK. Trimming shortened V by 0 bases and J by 8 bases, and 11 bases separated the two germline ends. The CDR3 length is 14 residues. CDR3 loop: CASSQDYSPDEQFF. In DNA form, the CDR3 reads TGTGCCAGCAGCCAAGATTATAGCCCCGATGAGCAGTTCTTC.

A few counts support this clone. This rearrangement joins TRBV6-1 to TRBJ1-1; D gene unclear. Germline-derived CDR1 and CDR2 are MNHNS and SASEGT. Trimming took off 0 bases at V and 11 bases at J, with 19 bases between the two ends. CDR3 length: 15 amino acids. CDR3 sequence (DNA): TGTGCCAGCAGTGAAGCTTTAGGAGGTAGGCATGGGGCTTTCTTT. This sequence encodes CASSEALGGRHGAFF.